This T cell receptor beta chain was obtained from a study of cytomegalovirus exposure and HLA in healthy donors (dated by TCRdb to about 2017). As for the study more broadly: According to an earlier analysis of several hundred of the donors, some 180 million T cells yielded 120 million or so unique TCR beta sequences and approximately 300 Gb of sequence data. All discovery cohort repertoires had been generated on a single sequencing platform. An early release covering roughly 640 HLA-typed donors comprised approximately 300 gigabases of sequencing data and about 90 million unique TCR sequences. Among the approximately 400 genotyped donors, approximately 81% belonged to the genetic ancestry cluster associated with self-reported Caucasian donors. The study aimed to test whether signatures of past pathogen exposure could be identified by cataloging public T cell receptors. Using immunosequencing, the study profiled T cell repertoires from 500 to 800 subjects and related those repertoires to cytomegalovirus serostatus. Across 398 genotyped donors of the cohort, an average of approximately 240,000 unique TCR beta nucleotide sequences per donor were sequenced, and roughly 20% of those sequences were non-productive. Genome-wide SNP genotypes for about three fifths of the 666 donors were used in a later genetic analysis, which treated that subset as a discovery cohort. In addition to the first cohort of 666 subjects, a separate validation cohort of 100 to 150 different subjects was used. A later analysis re-examined previously published TCR beta repertoires from roughly 720 donors and added high-resolution HLA genotyping to investigate patterns of TCR occurrence. To predict cytomegalovirus infection status, the study combined high-throughput TCR immunosequencing, statistical association of individual TCRs with disease status, and machine learning. The later analysis used no new phenotypic data to find candidate immune exposures, relying instead on TCR beta sequences and their occurrence across donors. An earlier analysis of 587 of the donors applied high-throughput TCR beta sequencing to assess whether each TCR beta V gene segment acted as functional or pseudogenic. The number of donors typed differed by locus, with 629-630 for A, B, C, DRB1 and DQB1, approximately 500 for DQA1, 600 to 610 for DPA1, and approximately 470 for DPB1. Class I and class II HLA loci were covered by the typing at four-digit resolution. Four to six DR-DQ haplotypes were handled as single units for association and clustering, since linkage in the cohort was strong. Donor age, sex, ethnicity and CMV serostatus were compiled alongside the repertoire data.

Taken from the germline V gene, the CDR1 and CDR2 loops are SGHTA and FQGNSA. CDR3 length: 13 amino acids, cysteine to phenylalanine. Just the 39-base CDR3 DNA is kept, in frame starting at base 1. The germline ends are 9 bases apart after V is trimmed by 4 bases and J by 2 bases. The cohort was made up of approximately 670 healthy bone marrow donors. At the time of sampling, all cohort members were nominally healthy, though unrecorded immune exposures were likely present. The donor tested CMV seronegative and was one of the 352 seronegative cohort members. A peripheral blood sample was provided by each donor, and peripheral blood mononuclear cells were used for TCR beta sequencing. Genomic DNA extraction from the blood cell samples was performed with the Qiagen DNeasy Blood Extraction Kit. Library preparation used the immunoSEQ multiplex PCR assay. A mixture of 60 forward primers for TCR Vbeta segments and 13 reverse primers for TCR Jbeta segments was used in the multiplex PCR. The CDR3 region of rearranged TCR beta genes was amplified from genomic DNA with a multiplex PCR assay. The Illumina HiSeq System was used to sequence the amplified TCR beta libraries as 87-base-pair reads. The paper's processing steps were these. Across the roughly 600 repertoires, a later analysis counted roughly 77 million unique TCR beta chains, 9.5 million to 12 million of which were shared by at least two donors. Raw reads were error-corrected and collapsed into unique sequences by a nearest-neighbor algorithm in which closely related sequences were merged to remove PCR and sequencing errors. To assign V, D and J gene segments, CDR3 sequences were aligned to IMGT reference sequences. For a sequence to be retained, a match of at least six nucleotides was required to both a V gene segment and a J gene segment. A rearrangement counted as productive if the CDR3 had no stop codons and remained in frame with V and J, and every other rearrangement counted as non-productive. CDR3 was defined according to IMGT convention as the region running from the second conserved V-encoded cysteine to the conserved J-encoded phenylalanine. Sequences without an unambiguous match to a single V gene segment were excluded from the earlier analysis of 450 to 650 of the donors. In an earlier analysis of about 590 of the donors, a V segment was called functional when productive rearrangements were above 56.7%, and segregating when the standard deviation between donors exceeded 5%. A statistical classification framework was built for diagnosing cytomegalovirus status from the catalog of TCR beta chain sequences. A later analysis assigned V and J genes by comparing TCR nucleotide sequences with IMGT/GENE-DB human TR gene sequences. In a later analysis, CDR3 sequences and most-parsimonious VDJ recombination scenarios were assigned using the TCRdist pipeline. In a later analysis, every TCR beta chain was defined by the combination of its CDR3 amino acid sequence and its V-gene family, and reads without a unique V-gene family were dropped. In a later analysis, 450 to 600 highly shared, low-generation-probability nucleotide sequences were removed to address suspected cross-contamination and a sequencing artifact. In a later analysis, a clonal expansion index for each public chain was calculated from normalized within-repertoire ranks of inferred template counts. A later analysis computed generation probabilities with a VDJ recombination model fitted to out-of-frame rearrangements, and checked the results against IGoR. Hypergeometric tests were used in a later analysis to score TCR-TCR, TCR-HLA and TCR-CMV co-occurrence, with a repertoire-size bias correction applied to the TCR pairs. False discovery rates were estimated in a later analysis by permuting HLA or CMV assignments 20 times. In a later analysis, co-occurring TCRs were grouped using DBSCAN, with TCRdist sequence similarity added in when clustering inside HLA-allele-positive subsets. Repertoires with fewer than 30,000 or more than 120,000 public chains, plus five repertoires with anomalous nucleotide sharing, were excluded from co-occurrence clustering. Imported from immuneACCESS, the table was reduced by TCRdb to in-frame sequences with V and J called. These copies leave out some clones; in studies compared against another copy, an unresolved V gene accounts for under half, and the cause of the remainder is not known. The V and J calls and clone size are taken from that table; D and trimming were inferred from the DNA. The sample table holds about 150,000 clones, of which approximately 74% were seen once. Roughly 2.2% of the sample is held by the ten biggest clonotypes.

This clone was seen only once. The antigen it binds to is not known. The record has no base qualities; no much larger clone is one base away. Overall results and qualifications from the work: In vitro tests confirmed that three of the cytomegalovirus-associated TCR beta chains recognize cytomegalovirus antigens. Compared with equally common non-associated chains, HLA-associated TCR beta chains in a later analysis were more clonally expanded and had lower generation probabilities. Linkage disequilibrium might explain the correlated functional status among segregating V segments, but an unknown experimental factor could not be ruled out. Several of the top co-occurrence clusters appeared to be linked to parvovirus B19, influenza, CMV and Epstein-Barr virus, according to a later analysis. It was suggested by the authors that the approach could potentially be generalized to other disease states and immunological phenotypes. Broadly in line with IMGT annotations, most TCR beta V segments showed up in productive rearrangements about 90% or about 30% of the time in an earlier analysis of 587 of the donors. The classifier was reported to diagnose cytomegalovirus status with high specificity and sensitivity in both the original cohort and the validation cohort. Because the 87-base-pair reads could not distinguish some IMGT-functional V segments, including TRBV6-2 and TRBV6-3, those segments were excluded. A further reported finding was that TCR beta sequences accurately predicted the HLA-A and HLA-B alleles for most subjects in the first cohort. In a later genetic analysis, a missense DCLRE1C variant was associated with V-gene and J-gene trimming of TCR beta chains, and the association was replicated in an independent cohort. A later analysis associated 15,000 to 20,000 TCR beta sequences with specific HLA alleles at a false discovery rate of 0.05. Compared with the roughly 710-donor mean, donors in an Asian-associated ancestry cluster had fewer N-insertions in productive TCRs, according to a later genetic analysis. A total of around 150 TCR beta chains were listed by the study as associated with cytomegalovirus. Because HLA typing was missing for some donors at each locus, association tests included only the typed subset. Across donors, most TCR sequences were observed very rarely, whereas some public TCRs were present in many individuals. In a later analysis, the rate of TCR association differed among HLA loci, with DRB1 alleles having the most associated TCRs and HLA-C alleles having the fewest. According to a later analysis, most CMV-associated TCR beta chains appeared to be HLA-restricted, and the HLA associations seemed to be driven largely by CMV exposure. Assigning TCR associations to individual alleles was difficult when HLA alleles, especially DR and DQ, strongly co-occurred. The sequencing pipeline was judged likely to have produced a cluster of highly shared sequence variants as a technical artifact. For the cohort, immune exposure information was limited to CMV serostatus. In this cohort, only TCR beta chains were sequenced, and detectable features were limited by the absence of alpha or paired-chain data. Sequencing depth was assumed to be roughly uniform across donors in the presence/absence analyses, though that assumption may not hold. About 15 rarely observed V segments, including chromosome 9 orphons, were excluded from the earlier analysis of about 610 of the donors because counts were too low.

Rearrangement joined TRBV7-2 to TRBJ2-7, with a weak D call of TRBD2 (6 bases match). Specimen: PBMCs. The sequence came from a man aged 30 to 45 in good health and CMV-seronegative. The CDR3 has the sequence CASSYGLTYEQYF. The nucleotide sequence is given as TGTGCCAGCAGCTATGGACTAACCTACGAGCAGTACTTC.